The 10 T cell receptor beta chains in this list originate from one sample, sequenced in a study of blood T cell repertoires in COVID-19. Using immunoSEQ multiplex PCR, the repertoire was profiled, and TCRdb retains in-frame clones only, with some absent. The sample has approximately 210,000 clones, around 84% seen once. Material: peripheral blood. These receptors were taken from an elderly woman with COVID-19, enrolled during active disease.

CDR3 sequence reads: CASSYSAGTGAKETQYF. The CDR3 region has the DNA TGTGCCAGCAGTTACTCCGCCGGGACAGGGGCCAAAGAGACCCAGTACTTC. V is TRBV6-2 or TRBV6-3 and J is TRBJ2-5; the match to TRBD1 covers 10 bases. V dropped 0 bases and J dropped 3; count of bases not matched to a gene: 7. This CDR3 spans 17 amino acids. CDR1 is MNHEY, CDR2 SVGEGT, per germline.

V is TRBV28 and J is TRBJ2-3, with TRBD2 identical over 8 bases. This CDR3 has 15 amino acids. J was trimmed by 1 base and V by 5 bases; bases with no gene match: 5. Germline V lookup: CDR1 MDHEN, CDR2 SYDVKM. The CDR3 region is CASSALAVGTDTQYF. In nucleotides, the CDR3 is TGTGCCAGCAGTGCACTAGCGGTTGGCACAGATACGCAGTATTTT.

V usage is TRBV28 and J usage is TRBJ1-4; no definite D call. V was cut by 7 bases and J by 1 base, with 13 bases left in between. CDR1 is MDHEN, CDR2 SYDVKM, per germline. The CDR3 length is 15 residues. Written as DNA, the CDR3 is TGTGCCAGCATTGGCTCCCGGGGAACTAATGAAAAACTGTTTTTT. As protein: CASIGSRGTNEKLFF.

This clone was detected only once. The chain has TRBV25-1 and TRBJ1-3, with 10 bases fitting TRBD1. The CDR3 contains 16 residues. V lost 3 bases, J lost 4 bases, and 6 bases stayed unmatched. Germline V gene data show CDR1 as MGHDK and CDR2 as SYGVNS. The CDR3 reads CASSEDRGGLGNTIYF. CDR3 sequence (DNA): TGTGCCAGCAGTGAGGACAGGGGGGGACTCGGAAACACCATATATTTT.

The chain has TRBV18 and TRBJ2-4; 7 bases line up with TRBD2. Germline V gene data show CDR1 as KGHSH and CDR2 as LQKENI. The CDR3 has 15 residues. The V segment lost 2 bases and the J segment 0 bases; nucleotides outside the gene matches: 1. The CDR3 loop reads CASSPGEGAKNIQYF. In DNA, the CDR3 is TGTGCCAGCTCACCAGGGGAGGGAGCCAAAAACATTCAGTACTTC.

The J gene is TRBJ1-2, the V gene TRBV28; no clear D gene. V gave up 9 bases and J gave up 2 bases, with 7 bases separating them. The germline gives CDR1 MDHEN, CDR2 SYDVKM. The CDR3 extends over 11 amino acids. The CDR3 region is CASTGNYGYTF. The CDR3 region has the DNA TGTGCCAGTACGGGGAACTATGGCTACACCTTC.

The rearrangement joins TRBV7-2 to TRBJ1-4, with a tentative D call TRBD1 (6 bases). The germline gives CDR1 SGHTA, CDR2 FQGNSA. The CDR3 is 16 residues long. The V end was cut by 1 base, the J end by 2 bases, with 11 bases between. CDR3 sequence reads: CASSLVGGTTNEKLFF. The CDR3 coding sequence is TGTGCCAGCAGCTTAGTAGGGGGAACTACTAATGAAAAACTGTTTTTT.

This chain uses TRBV29-1 with TRBJ1-2; D is uncertain. This CDR3 is 15 amino acids long. V was trimmed by 6 bases and J by 0 bases, leaving 17 bases between them. Germline loops: CDR1 SQVTM, CDR2 ANQGSEA. The CDR3 region is CSVPRETRANYGYTF. CDR3 in DNA: TGCAGCGTCCCCAGAGAGACAAGAGCTAACTATGGCTACACCTTC.

The V and J genes are TRBV1 and TRBJ2-7; TRBD1 is the table's D call, not checked against the DNA. TRBV1 is termed a pseudogene. This CDR3 spans 16 amino acids. CDR3 bases: TGCACCAGCAGCCAAGAATTCCAGGGATGTTTGGGTGAGCAGTACGTC. Translating gives CTSSQEFQGCLGEQYV.

The V and J genes are TRBV27 and TRBJ2-1, with 8 bases lining up with TRBD2. V dropped 0 bases and J dropped 7; count of bases not matched to a gene: 11. Germline CDR1 is MNHEY and CDR2 is SMNVEV (reference sequence). CDR3 length: 17 amino acids. DNA of the CDR3: TGTGCCAGCAGTTTATCCGGGACTAGGCTATGGTTGAATGAGCAGTTCTTC. Its translation: CASSLSGTRLWLNEQFF.